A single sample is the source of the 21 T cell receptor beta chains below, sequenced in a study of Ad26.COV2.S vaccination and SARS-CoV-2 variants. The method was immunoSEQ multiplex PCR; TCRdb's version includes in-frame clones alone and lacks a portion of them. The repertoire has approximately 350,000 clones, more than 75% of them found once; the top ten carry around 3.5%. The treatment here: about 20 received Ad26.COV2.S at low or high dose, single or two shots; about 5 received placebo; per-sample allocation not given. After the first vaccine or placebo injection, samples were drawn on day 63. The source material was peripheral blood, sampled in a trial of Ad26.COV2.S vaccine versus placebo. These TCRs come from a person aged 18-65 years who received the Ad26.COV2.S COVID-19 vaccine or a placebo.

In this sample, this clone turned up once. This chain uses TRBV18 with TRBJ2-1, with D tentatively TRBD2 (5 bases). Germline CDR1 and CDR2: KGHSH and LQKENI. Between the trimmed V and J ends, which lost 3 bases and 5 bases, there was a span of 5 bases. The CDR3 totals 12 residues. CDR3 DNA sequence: TGTGCCAGCTCACCGCGGGACAATGAGCAGTTCTTC. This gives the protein CASSPRDNEQFF.

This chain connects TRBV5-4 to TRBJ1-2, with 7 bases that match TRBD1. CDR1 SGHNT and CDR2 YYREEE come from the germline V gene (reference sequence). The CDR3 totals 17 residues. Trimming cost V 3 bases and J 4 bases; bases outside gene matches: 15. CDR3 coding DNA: TGTGCCAGCAGCTCGGGACAGAAGCCTACCGGACCCTATGGCTACACCTTC. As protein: CASSSGQKPTGPYGYTF.

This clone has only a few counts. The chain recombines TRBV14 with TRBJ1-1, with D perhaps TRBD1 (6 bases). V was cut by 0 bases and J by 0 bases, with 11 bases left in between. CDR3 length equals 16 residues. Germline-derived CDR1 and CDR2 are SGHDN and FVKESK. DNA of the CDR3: TGTGCCAGCAGCCAAGACTTGGGGGCGGTGAACACTGAAGCTTTCTTT. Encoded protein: CASSQDLGAVNTEAFF.

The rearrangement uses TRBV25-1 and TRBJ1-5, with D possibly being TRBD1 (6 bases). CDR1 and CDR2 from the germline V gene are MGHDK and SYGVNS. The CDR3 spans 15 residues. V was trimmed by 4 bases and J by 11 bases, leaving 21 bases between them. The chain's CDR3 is CASSVMTRQSGAQHF. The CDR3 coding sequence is TGTGCCAGCAGTGTAATGACACGACAATCAGGGGCCCAGCATTTT. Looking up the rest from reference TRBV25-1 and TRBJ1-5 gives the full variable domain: EADIYQTPRYLVIGTGKKITLECSQTMGHDKMYWYQQDPGMELHLIHYSYGVNSTEKGDLSSESTVSRIRTEHFPLTLESARPSHTSQYLCASSVMTRQSGAQHFGDGTRLSIL.

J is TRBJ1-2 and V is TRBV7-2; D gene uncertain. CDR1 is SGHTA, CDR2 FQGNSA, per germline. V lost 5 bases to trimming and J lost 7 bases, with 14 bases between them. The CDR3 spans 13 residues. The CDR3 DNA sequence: TGTGCCAGCAGCCAGGACCGAAGGTCTGGCTACACCTTC. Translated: CASSQDRRSGYTF.

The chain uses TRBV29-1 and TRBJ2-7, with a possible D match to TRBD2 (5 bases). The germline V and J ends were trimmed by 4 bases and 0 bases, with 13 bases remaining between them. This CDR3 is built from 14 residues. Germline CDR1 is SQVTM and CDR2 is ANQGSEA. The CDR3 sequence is CSVATGLLSYEQYF. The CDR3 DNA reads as TGCAGCGTTGCCACTGGACTTCTCTCCTACGAGCAGTACTTC.

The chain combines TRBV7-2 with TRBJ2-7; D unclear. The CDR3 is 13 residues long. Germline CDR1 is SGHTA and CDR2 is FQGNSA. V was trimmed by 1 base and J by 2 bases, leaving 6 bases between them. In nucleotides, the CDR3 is TGTGCCAGCAGCTTAGATGTGGCCTACGAGCAGTACTTC. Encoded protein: CASSLDVAYEQYF.

CDR3 sequence reads: CSVSGGVSQPQHF. Here the CDR3 DNA reads TGCAGCGTCTCCGGGGGGGTAAGTCAGCCCCAGCATTTT. The gene calls are TRBV29-1 and TRBJ1-5, with D tentatively TRBD1 (5 bases). V lost 6 bases to trimming and J lost 6 bases, with 15 bases between them. From germline, CDR1 is SQVTM and CDR2 ANQGSEA. This CDR3 contains 13 residues.

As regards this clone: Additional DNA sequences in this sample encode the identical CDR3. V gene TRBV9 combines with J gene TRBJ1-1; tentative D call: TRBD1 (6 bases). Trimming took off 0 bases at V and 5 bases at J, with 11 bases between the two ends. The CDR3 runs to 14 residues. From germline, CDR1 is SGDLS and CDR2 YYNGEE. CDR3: CASSVAGAGTEAFF. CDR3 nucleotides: TGTGCCAGCAGCGTAGCGGGGGCAGGAACTGAAGCTTTCTTT.

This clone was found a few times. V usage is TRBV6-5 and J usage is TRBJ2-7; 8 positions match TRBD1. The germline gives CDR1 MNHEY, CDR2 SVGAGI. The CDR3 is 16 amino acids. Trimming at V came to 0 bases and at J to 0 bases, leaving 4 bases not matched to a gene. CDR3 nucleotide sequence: TGTGCCAGCAGTTACTCGGAGGACAGGGCCTCCTACGAGCAGTACTTC. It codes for CASSYSEDRASYEQYF.

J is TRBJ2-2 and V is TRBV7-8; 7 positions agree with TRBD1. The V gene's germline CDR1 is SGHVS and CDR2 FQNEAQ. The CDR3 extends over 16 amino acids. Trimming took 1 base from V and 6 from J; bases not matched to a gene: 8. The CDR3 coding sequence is TGTGCCAGCAGCTTAGGTGTGAGGGGGCCTGCCGGGGAGCTGTTTTTT. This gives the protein CASSLGVRGPAGELFF.

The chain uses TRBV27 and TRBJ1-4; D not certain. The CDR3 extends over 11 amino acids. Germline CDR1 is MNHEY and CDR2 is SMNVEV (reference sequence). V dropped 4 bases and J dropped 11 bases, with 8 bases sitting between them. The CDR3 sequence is CASSSSGKLFF. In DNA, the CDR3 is TGTGCCAGCAGTTCCTCCGGGAAACTGTTTTTT.

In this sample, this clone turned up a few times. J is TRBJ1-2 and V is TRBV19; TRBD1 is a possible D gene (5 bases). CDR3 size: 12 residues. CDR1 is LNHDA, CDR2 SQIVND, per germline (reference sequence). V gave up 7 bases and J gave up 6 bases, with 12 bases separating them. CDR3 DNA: TGTGCCAGTACCTCTGGGGGGAATGGCTACACCTTC. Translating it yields CASTSGGNGYTF.

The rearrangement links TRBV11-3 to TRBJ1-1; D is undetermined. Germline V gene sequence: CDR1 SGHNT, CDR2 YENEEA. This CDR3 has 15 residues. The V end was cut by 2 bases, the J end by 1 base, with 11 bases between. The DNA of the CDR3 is TGTGCCAGCAGCTTAAGCGACGGTGGGAACACTGAAGCTTTCTTT. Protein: CASSLSDGGNTEAFF.

CDR3 in amino acids: CASSPGLAGELGGETQYF. The CDR3 DNA sequence: TGCGCCAGCAGCCCTGGACTAGCGGGGGAGCTTGGTGGGGAGACCCAGTACTTC. The V and J genes are TRBV5-1 and TRBJ2-5, with 13 bases lining up with TRBD2. With V trimmed by 4 bases and J by 5 bases, 14 bases remained unmatched. CDR3 size: 18 residues. The germline gives CDR1 SGHRS, CDR2 YFSETQ.

The CDR3 protein is CASSLDRVSADTQYF. CDR3 coding DNA: TGCGCCAGCAGCCTTGACAGGGTCAGTGCAGATACGCAGTATTTT. The chain recombines TRBV5-1 with TRBJ2-3; 7 nucleotides line up with TRBD1. The germline V gene has CDR1 SGHRS and CDR2 YFSETQ. With V trimmed by 4 bases and J by 4 bases, 9 bases remained unmatched. The CDR3 loop spans 15 amino acids.

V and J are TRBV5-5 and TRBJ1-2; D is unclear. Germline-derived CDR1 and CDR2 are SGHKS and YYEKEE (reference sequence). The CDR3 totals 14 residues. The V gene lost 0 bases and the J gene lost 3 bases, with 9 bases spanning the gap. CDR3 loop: CASSLANRDYGYTF. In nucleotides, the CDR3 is TGTGCCAGCAGCTTGGCCAATAGGGACTATGGCTACACCTTC.

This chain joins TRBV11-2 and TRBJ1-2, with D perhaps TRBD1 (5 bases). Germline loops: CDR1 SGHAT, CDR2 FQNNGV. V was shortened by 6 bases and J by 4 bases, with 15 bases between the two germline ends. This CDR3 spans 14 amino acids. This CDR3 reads CASRSVGGVYGYTF. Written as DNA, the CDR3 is TGTGCCAGCAGGTCCGTGGGGGGTGTCTATGGCTACACCTTC.

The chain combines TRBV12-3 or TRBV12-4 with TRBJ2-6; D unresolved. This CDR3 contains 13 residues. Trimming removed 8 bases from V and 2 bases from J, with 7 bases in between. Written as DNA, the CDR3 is TGTGCCAGCCGAAGGGCTGGGGCCAACGTCCTGACTTTC. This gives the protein CASRRAGANVLTF.

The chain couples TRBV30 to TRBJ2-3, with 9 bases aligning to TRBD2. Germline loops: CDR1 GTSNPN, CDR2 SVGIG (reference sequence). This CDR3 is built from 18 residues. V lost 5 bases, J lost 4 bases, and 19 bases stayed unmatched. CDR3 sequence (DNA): TGTGCCTGGTTAGGCGGGACAAGTCTAGCGGGGCATTCAGATACGCAGTATTTT. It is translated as CAWLGGTSLAGHSDTQYF.

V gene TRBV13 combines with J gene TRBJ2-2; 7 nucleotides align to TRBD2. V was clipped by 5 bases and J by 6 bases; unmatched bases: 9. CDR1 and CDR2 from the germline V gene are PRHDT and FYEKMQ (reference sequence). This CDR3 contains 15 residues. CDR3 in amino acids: CASSPGGPYAGELFF. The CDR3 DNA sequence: TGTGCCAGCAGCCCGGGGGGACCCTATGCCGGGGAGCTGTTTTTT.